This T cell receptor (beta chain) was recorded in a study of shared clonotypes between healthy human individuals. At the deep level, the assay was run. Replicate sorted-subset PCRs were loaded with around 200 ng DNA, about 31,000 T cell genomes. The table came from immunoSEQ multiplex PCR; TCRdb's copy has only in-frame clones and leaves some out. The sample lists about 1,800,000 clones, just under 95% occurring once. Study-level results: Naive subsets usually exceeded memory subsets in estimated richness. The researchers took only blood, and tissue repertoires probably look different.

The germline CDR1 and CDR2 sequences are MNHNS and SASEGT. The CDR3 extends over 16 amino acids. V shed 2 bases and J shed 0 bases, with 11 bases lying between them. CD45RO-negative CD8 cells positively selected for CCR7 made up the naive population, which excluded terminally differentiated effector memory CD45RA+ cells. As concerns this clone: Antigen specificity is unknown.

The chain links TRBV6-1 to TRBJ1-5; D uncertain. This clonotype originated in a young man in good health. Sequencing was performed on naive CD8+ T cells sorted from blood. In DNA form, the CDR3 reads TGTGCCAGCAGTGAAAGGACGGGTTATAGCAATCAGCCCCAGCATTTT. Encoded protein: CASSERTGYSNQPQHF.